This T cell receptor (beta chain) was recorded in a study of T-cell reconstitution after alpha-beta-depleted transplantation in children (dated by TCRdb to about 2016). Broadly, across the study: T-cell immune reconstitution after TCRalphabeta/CD19-depleted allogeneic hematopoietic cell transplantation in children was quantitatively tracked in the study by means of TCR repertoire profiling.

Note on this clonotype: Its binding antigen is unknown. Per-nucleotide qualities are absent, and no much larger clonotype sits a single base away.

Library preparation was by PCR. TCRdb shows the sequencer as Illumina HiSeq 2500. To normalize quantification of the TCRbeta repertoire, the TCR libraries were built with molecular barcoding that relied on unique molecular identifiers. TCRdb reprocessing: public reads trimmed at Q25 with fastp, clones called with MiXCR, in-frame beta chains kept. Identical CDR3 protein sequences are pooled into one entry, listed with their most common genes and DNA. The sample table shows roughly 310,000 distinct CDR3 sequences, and approximately 23% are seen once. The ten largest clones add up to 9.5% to 13% of the sample. What the treatment or condition label conveys for this sample: allogeneic hematopoietic cell transplantation with graft depleted of TCRalphabeta T cells and CD19 B cells. The transplant recipients were children given TCRalphabeta/CD19-depleted allogeneic hematopoietic cell grafts. The V end gives up 4 bases and the J end 5 bases, leaving 6 bases in the junction not matched to a gene. CDR1 and CDR2 are drawn from the germline V gene: MGHRA, YSYEKL. From cysteine to phenylalanine, the CDR3 is 14 amino acids long. Of all the DNA, just the CDR3 is kept, 42 bases in frame from base 1.

General study outcomes and caveats: The apparently early alphabetaT-cell count recovery about two months after transplant was reportedly dependent on only several hundred rapidly expanded clones derived from non-depleted graft cells. In some patients, the high TCRbeta diversity seen at day 60 was put down to recipient T cells and intrathymic progenitors that had survived conditioning. Hyperexpanded clone frequencies declined over subsequent months; after one year, T-cell counts and TCRbeta diversity were mostly attributed to newly produced T cells.

The clonotype originates from a male patient younger than 18 who had a stem cell transplant for acute lymphoblastic leukemia, so the T cells may come from the graft donor. The chain was built from TRBV4-1 and TRBJ2-3; the central 7 bases match TRBD1. The sample consisted of PBMCs, mostly from graft donor cells, taken 180 days after TCRalphabeta/CD19-depleted stem cell transplant. The base sequence is TGCGCCAGCAGCCGGGACAGCCGGAGAGATACGCAGTATTTT. Its protein is CASSRDSRRDTQYF.